The clone carrying this TCR beta chain was counted a few times. Antigen unknown. The record originates from a study of T cell repertoires in cytomegalovirus infection. Study at large: TCR beta signatures that were public indicated CMV infection and matching HLA type.

Overall study results and limits: In two of eight donors, the top clonotype was HLA-C-restricted CMV-specific. Frequencies of public TCR beta families were cumulated, and this identified carriers of CMV plus the relevant HLA.

Germline V lookup: CDR1 MNHEY, CDR2 SMNVEV (reference sequence). The CDR3 has 17 residues. With 1 base removed from V and 1 base from J, the gap between germline ends came to 16 bases. TCRdb re-analysed the reads in MiXCR, keeping a single row per CDR3 protein. This sample carries about 530,000 distinct CDR3 sequences, approximately 25% of them seen once, and the ten largest clones take under 15%. Input material: PBMCs. V usage is TRBV27 and J usage is TRBJ1-2; perhaps TRBD1 as D (6 bases). The clonotype was recovered from a human donor in good health (CMV status not recorded). Some clones in this sample may be carry-over from other donors' samples. The CDR3 loop is CASSLLFRTDHNYGYTF. The CDR3, as DNA: TGTGCCAGCAGTTTATTATTCCGGACAGACCATAACTATGGCTACACCTTC.